These 10 T cell receptor beta chains came from one sample sequenced in a study of CD8+CD57+ T cells in acquired aplastic anemia. All patients picked for sequencing had shown, by flow cytometry, an expansion of CD8+CD57+ cells. CDR3 and TCR beta VDJ profiling relied on a genomic DNA template. TCRdb re-called the reads through MiXCR, storing one row per CDR3 protein. The sample yields under 350,000 distinct CDR3 sequences, 56% seen once. Sequenced: sorted CD4+, CD8+, or CD8+CD57+ T cells (not recorded which) from PBMCs. The receptor set was obtained from a human donor with aplastic anemia.

This clonotype occurred a few times. This chain joins TRBV5-1 and TRBJ2-2; no firm D call. This CDR3 has 14 residues. Germline V gene sequence: CDR1 SGHRS, CDR2 YFSETQ. V was clipped by 5 bases and J by 0 bases, with 8 bases between them. CDR3: CASRVRPNTGELFF. The CDR3 coding sequence is TGCGCCAGCAGAGTCAGGCCGAACACCGGGGAGCTGTTTTTT.

A note on this clonotype: An end of the junction differs from the germline gene, which may be a read error. This chain connects TRBV19 to TRBJ2-7, with 8 bases identical to TRBD2. The germline V gene encodes CDR1 LNHDA and CDR2 SQIVND (reference sequence). The CDR3 has 14 amino acids. The CDR3 bases are TGTGCAAGTAGCATAGCGGGACTCTCCTACGAGCAGTACTTC. Amino acid sequence: CASSIAGLSYEQYF. The complete variable domain, with remaining parts taken from reference TRBV19 and TRBJ2-7, reads DGGITQSPKYLFRKEGQNVTLSCEQNLNHDAMYWYRQDPGQGLRLIYYSQIVNDFQKGDIAEGYSVSREKKESFPLTVTSAQKNPTAFYLCASSIAGLSYEQYFGPGTRLTVT.

Concerning this clonotype itself: A much larger clone sits a single nucleotide away, making a read error possible. This chain uses TRBV9 with TRBJ2-7, with TRBD2 identical over 8 bases. There are 16 residues in the CDR3. Germline V gene data show CDR1 as SGDLS and CDR2 as YYNGEE. The CDR3 DNA follows: TGTGCCAGCAGCGGGGGGGGGCGGGGGGCTACCTACGACCAGTACTTC. Protein product: CASSGGGRGATYDQYF.

This clonotype has a count of ten or more. The chain employs TRBV20-1 and TRBJ2-5; TRBD2 is a possible D gene (6 bases). Looked up from germline, CDR1 is DFQATT and CDR2 is SNEGSKA (reference sequence). With 0 bases removed from V and 4 bases from J, the gap between germline ends came to 12 bases. The CDR3 covers 14 residues. DNA of the CDR3: TGCAGTGCTAGAGATCCGTCCGGGGGAGAGACCCAGTACTTC. Encoded protein: CSARDPSGGETQYF.

CDR3 sequence: CSAPGQGSQPQHF. For the CDR3, the DNA is TGCAGTGCTCCGGGACAGGGATCTCAGCCCCAGCATTTT. The chain couples TRBV20-1 to TRBJ1-5; 9 positions agree with TRBD1. The CDR3 length is 13 residues. Trimming removed 5 bases from V and 6 bases from J; junction bases left unmatched: 5. The germline CDR1 and CDR2 sequences are DFQATT and SNEGSKA (reference sequence).

V gene TRBV5-1 combines with J gene TRBJ2-7; no firm D call. Germline lookup yields CDR1 SGHRS and CDR2 YFSETQ. V lost 3 bases, J lost 0 bases, and 7 bases lay in between. This CDR3 spans 13 amino acids. The CDR3 protein is CASSSGHSYEQYF. The CDR3 DNA is TGCGCCAGCAGCTCGGGCCACTCCTACGAGCAGTACTTC.

V gene TRBV7-9 combines with J gene TRBJ2-2, with 8 bases fitting TRBD2. Germline V gene lookup returns CDR1 SEHNR and CDR2 FQNEAQ (reference sequence). The V and J ends lost 5 bases and 6 bases, in that order; junction bases with no gene match: 11. The CDR3 has 16 amino acids. The CDR3 DNA reads as TGTGCCAGCAGCCGTCGCTTGCCGGGGGGGCCCGGGGAGCTGTTTTTT. Translation gives CASSRRLPGGPGELFF.

This clonotype showed up just a few times. The chain recombines TRBV19 with TRBJ2-5, with D possibly being TRBD2 (5 bases). CDR1 LNHDA and CDR2 SQIVND come from the germline V gene (reference sequence). V dropped 3 bases and J dropped 4 bases, with 12 bases sitting between them. The CDR3 covers 14 residues. The CDR3 DNA reads TGTGCCAGTAGTATTGGGCTAGCCGGAGAGACCCAGTACTTC. This codes for CASSIGLAGETQYF.

The chain has TRBV19 and TRBJ2-7; 7 positions agree with TRBD2. CDR1 is LNHDA, CDR2 SQIVND, per germline (reference sequence). The length of the CDR3 is 15 residues. The V segment lost 3 bases and the J segment 3 bases; nucleotides outside the gene matches: 8. The CDR3 here is CASSIAWEGSYEQYF. DNA for the CDR3: TGTGCCAGTAGTATCGCGTGGGAGGGCAGCTACGAGCAGTACTTC.

The V call is TRBV20-1, the J call TRBJ2-7; D is perhaps TRBD1 (5 bases). The CDR3 loop spans 12 amino acids. Trimming removed 4 bases from V and 2 bases from J, with 9 bases in between. Per germline, CDR1 DFQATT and CDR2 SNEGSKA (reference sequence). DNA for the CDR3: TGCAGTGCTACGACAGCCACCTACGAGCAGTACTTC. Translating gives CSATTATYEQYF.